Listed here are 10 T cell receptor beta chains from one sample, sequenced in a study of CD8+CD57+ T cells in acquired aplastic anemia. Profiling that covered TCR beta VDJ and CDR3 relied on genomic DNA as its template. MiXCR, applied by TCRdb to the reads, yields one record per CDR3 protein. The sample lists around 200,000 distinct CDR3 sequences; 40% to 55% were seen once. Sequencing involved patients with CD8+CD57+ cell expansion previously shown by flow cytometry. Input material: sorted CD4+, CD8+, or CD8+CD57+ T cells (not recorded which) from PBMCs. These TCRs come from a human donor with aplastic anemia.

This clonotype was seen repeatedly, ten times or more. The chain combines TRBV7-2 with TRBJ2-3; the D is unclear. Trimming took 3 bases from V and 6 from J, leaving 10 bases between them. Germline CDR1 SGHTA, CDR2 FQGNSA. There are 13 residues in the CDR3. Here the CDR3 DNA reads TGTGCCAGCAGCTTTCCCGGTGGGGATACGCAGTATTTT. Protein: CASSFPGGDTQYF.

The gene calls are TRBV20-1 and TRBJ1-4; D remains ambiguous. This CDR3 region has 12 residues. The ends were cut back, 4 bases at V and 7 bases at J, with 10 bases in the middle. From germline, CDR1 is DFQATT and CDR2 SNEGSKA (reference sequence). Written as DNA, the CDR3 is TGCAGTGCTAAACACACCCTTGAAAAACTGTTTTTT. It codes for CSAKHTLEKLFF.

A few counts support this clonotype. The CDR3 DNA reads TGTGCCAGCAGTTTATTCCGGACCTTTGCGGGGGATACCCAGTACTTC. This gives the protein CASSLFRTFAGDTQYF. The chain is built from TRBV28 and TRBJ2-5, with 7 bases aligning to TRBD2. J was trimmed by 8 bases and V by 1 base; bases with no gene match: 13. This CDR3 is 16 amino acids long. Germline V CDR1 and CDR2: MDHEN, SYDVKM.

This clonotype has more than one count but fewer than ten. This chain joins TRBV15 and TRBJ2-5; perhaps D is TRBD1 or TRBD2 (5 bases each). V was pared by 4 bases and J by 2 bases, with 17 bases between. Germline CDR1 and CDR2: LNHNV and YYDKDF (reference sequence). The CDR3 covers 16 residues. In DNA, the CDR3 is TGTGCCACCAGCAAACCCGGGACCAAGACTCAAGAGACCCAGTACTTC. Protein product: CATSKPGTKTQETQYF.

The chain combines TRBV7-4 with TRBJ2-7; the D is unclear. CDR3 length: 13 residues. Germline V gives CDR1 SGHVT, CDR2 SQSDAQ. V lost 3 bases, J lost 2 bases, and 8 bases lay in between. The CDR3 is CASSFAGPYEQYF. The CDR3 nucleotides are TGTGCCAGCAGCTTTGCCGGCCCCTACGAGCAGTACTTC.

This clonotype has only a few counts. The chain links TRBV28 to TRBJ1-5; TRBD1 might be the D (5 bases). V lost 5 bases and J lost 6, with 20 bases in between. Germline V gene lookup returns CDR1 MDHEN and CDR2 SYDVKM. The CDR3 sequence is 16 residues long. The CDR3 DNA sequence: TGTGCCAGCAGTCCCACCGGGACCCTGAGAGGTCAGCCCCAGCATTTT. Translating it yields CASSPTGTLRGQPQHF.

This clonotype has just a few counts. This may arise from a read error, as a much more abundant clone is one base away. This sequence joins TRBV12-3 or TRBV12-4 and TRBJ2-3, with D unclear. CDR3 length equals 11 residues. CDR3 amino acids: CASSPRDTQCF. DNA of the CDR3: TGTGCCAGCTCCCCTAGGGATACGCAGTGTTTT.

Note on this clonotype: It may be a read error: a sequence one base away is much more abundant. Since no conserved phenylalanine or tryptophan closes the CDR3, a read error is the likely cause. The genes are TRBV10-2 and TRBJ2-7; D tentatively fits TRBD1 or TRBD2 (5 bases each). The CDR3 totals 16 residues. In germline, CDR1 is WSHSY, CDR2 SAAADI. DNA for the CDR3: TGTGCCAGCAGTGACCCGGGGACCCCGGATCCCTACGAGCAGTACCTC. Its translation: CASSDPGTPDPYEQYL.

To note about this clonotype: It is likely a read error, because the conserved phenylalanine at the end of the CDR3 is missing. No DNA is shown, since the ends of the CDR3 on it are uncertain; the CDR3 is the one TCRdb lists. The chain couples TRBV19 to TRBJ1-2; TRBD1, the table's D call, lacks a check against the DNA. Germline V CDR1 and CDR2: LNHDA, SQIVND (reference sequence). The CDR3 contains 11 residues when both ends are counted. Here the CDR3 reads CASRTVKTGHG.

The V gene is TRBV7-9, the J gene TRBJ2-2, with D unresolved. The CDR3 is 13 residues long. CDR1 and CDR2 from the germline V gene are SEHNR and FQNEAQ (reference sequence). Trimming shortened V by 2 bases and J by 2 bases, and 3 bases separated the two germline ends. The CDR3 spells CASSLTNTGELFF. The CDR3 coding sequence is TGTGCCAGCAGCTTAACAAACACCGGGGAGCTGTTTTTT. Variable domain in full (rest from reference TRBV7-9 and TRBJ2-2): DTGVSQNPRHKITKRGQNVTFRCDPISEHNRLYWYRQTLGQGPEFLTYFQNEAQLEKSRLLSDRFSAERPKGSFSTLEIQRTEQGDSAMYLCASSLTNTGELFFGEGSRLTVL.